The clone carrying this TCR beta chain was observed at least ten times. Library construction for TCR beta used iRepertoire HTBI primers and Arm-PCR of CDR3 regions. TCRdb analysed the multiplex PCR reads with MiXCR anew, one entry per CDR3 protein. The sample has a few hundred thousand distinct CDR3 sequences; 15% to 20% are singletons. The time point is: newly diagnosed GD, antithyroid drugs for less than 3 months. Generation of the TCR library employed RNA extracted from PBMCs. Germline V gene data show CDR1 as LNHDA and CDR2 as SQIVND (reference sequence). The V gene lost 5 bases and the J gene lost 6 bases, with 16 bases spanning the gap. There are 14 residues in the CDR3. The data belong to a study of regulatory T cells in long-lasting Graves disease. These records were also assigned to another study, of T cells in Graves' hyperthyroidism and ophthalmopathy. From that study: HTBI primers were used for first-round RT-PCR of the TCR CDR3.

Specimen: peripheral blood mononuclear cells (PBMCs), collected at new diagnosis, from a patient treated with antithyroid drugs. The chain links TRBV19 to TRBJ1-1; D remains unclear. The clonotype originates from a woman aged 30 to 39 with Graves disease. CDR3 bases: TGTGCCAGTAGTGTTGAATCGAGATGGCCTGAAGCTTTCTTT. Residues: CASSVESRWPEAFF. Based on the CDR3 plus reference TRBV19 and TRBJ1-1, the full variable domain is DGGITQSPKYLFRKEGQNVTLSCEQNLNHDAMYWYRQDPGQGLRLIYYSQIVNDFQKGDIAEGYSVSREKKESFPLTVTSAQKNPTAFYLCASSVESRWPEAFFGQGTRLTVV.